This T cell receptor beta chain originates from a study of blood T cell repertoires in COVID-19. Whole-study context: Whether acute or convalescent, the COVID-19 samples came from the United States, Italy and Spain. PBMCs, B-cell-depleted T cells, or T cells were the source of the cDNA or gDNA that made up the material.

Original processing notes: Reference gene primer amplification yielded estimated nucleated cell counts. Method: immunoSEQ multiplex PCR; TCRdb's copy keeps in-frame clones and lacks some. V and J calls and clone size are given by that table; D and trimming were obtained from the DNA. Altogether 55,000 to 90,000 clones are present, 88% being singletons, with the ten largest covering around 1.3%. Germline lookup yields CDR1 SGHAT and CDR2 FQNNGV. This CDR3 spans 13 amino acids. V was cut by 4 bases and J by 3 bases, with 10 bases left in between. The receptor comes from a human donor in a cohort sampled during active COVID-19. The chain combines TRBV11-2 with TRBJ2-7, with D tentatively TRBD2 (5 bases). The sequenced material came from peripheral blood. The CDR3 protein is CASSSTRIYEQYF. CDR3 DNA: TGTGCCAGCAGCTCCACTAGGATCTACGAGCAGTACTTC.